The 32 T cell receptor beta chains below all came from one sample that was sequenced in a study of blood T cell repertoires in COVID-19. Assay: immunoSEQ multiplex PCR; the TCRdb copy retains only in-frame clones and omits some. The sample holds some 300,000 clones, roughly nine tenths seen once. Input material: peripheral blood. The source is a man younger than 35 with active or convalescent COVID-19.

This sequence joins TRBV2 and TRBJ2-7; 13 nucleotides match TRBD2. This CDR3 is 15 amino acids long. Germline V CDR1 and CDR2: SNHLY, FYNNEI. V lost 6 bases, J lost 7 bases, and 9 bases stayed unmatched. The CDR3 DNA reads as TGTGCCAGCAGCGTCGGACTAGCGGGAGTGGGTGAGCAGTACTTC. Translated, it gives CASSVGLAGVGEQYF.

The V call is TRBV24-1, the J call TRBJ2-1, with 8 bases identical to TRBD1. V lost 6 bases to trimming and J lost 3 bases; unmatched junction nucleotides: 6. CDR1 is KGHDR, CDR2 SFDVKD, per germline. The CDR3 totals 15 residues. The CDR3 protein is CATSPGQGFYNEQFF. Here the CDR3 DNA reads TGTGCCACCAGTCCCGGACAGGGCTTCTACAATGAGCAGTTCTTC.

The rearrangement joins TRBV21-1 to TRBJ1-2. TRBV21-1 is designated a pseudogene. This CDR3 has 14 amino acids. The CDR3 reads CASTPGTGIYGYTF. The CDR3 DNA sequence: TGTGCCAGCACCCCCGGGACTGGGATCTATGGCTACACCTTC.

The chain carries TRBV5-1 and TRBJ1-1; tentative D call: TRBD1 (6 bases). The CDR3 loop spans 17 amino acids. Trimming removed 1 base from V and 4 bases from J, with 20 bases in between. The V gene's germline CDR1 is SGHRS and CDR2 YFSETQ. CDR3 protein: CASSLLVGPGAVTEAFF. As DNA, the CDR3 is TGCGCCAGCAGCTTGCTGGTGGGCCCAGGGGCTGTCACTGAAGCTTTCTTT.

The chain couples TRBV20-1 to TRBJ2-2; no firm D call. CDR1 DFQATT and CDR2 SNEGSKA come from the germline V gene (reference sequence). The CDR3 extends over 11 amino acids. V dropped 5 bases and J dropped 5 bases, with 6 bases sitting between them. The CDR3 DNA reads TGCAGTGCTCCCCGGACCGGGGAGCTGTTTTTT. Amino acid sequence: CSAPRTGELFF.

V is TRBV7-8 and J is TRBJ2-4; the match to TRBD1 covers 10 bases. Germline V lookup: CDR1 SGHVS, CDR2 FQNEAQ. The length of the CDR3 is 13 residues. Germline trimming cut 4 bases from V and 7 bases from J; bases unmatched to any gene: 1. The CDR3 protein is CASSWDRGNIQYF. In nucleotides, the CDR3 is TGTGCCAGCAGCTGGGACAGGGGTAACATTCAGTACTTC. Full variable domain (rest looked up from reference TRBV7-8 and TRBJ2-4): GAGVSQSPRYKVAKRGQDVALRCDPISGHVSLFWYQQALGQGPEFLTYFQNEAQLDKSGLPSDRFFAERPEGSVSTLKIQRTQQEDSAVYLCASSWDRGNIQYFGAGTRLSVL.

The chain recombines TRBV9 with TRBJ2-1; 16 positions match TRBD2. From germline, CDR1 is SGDLS and CDR2 YYNGEE. CDR3 length: 20 residues. V gave up 2 bases and J gave up 5 bases; unmatched junction bases: 13. DNA for the CDR3: TGTGCCAGCAGCGTCTTGGGACTAGCGGGGGGGCAGGTTAGTGACAATGAGCAGTTCTTC. It specifies CASSVLGLAGGQVSDNEQFF.

The rearrangement uses TRBV6-7 and TRBJ1-5; TRBD1 agrees at 7 bases. TRBV6-7 is an open reading frame whose function is uncertain. J lost 4 bases, V lost 6 bases, and 12 bases had no gene match. The CDR3 covers 16 residues. CDR3 in DNA: TGTGCCAGCAGCTGCCTCCTCGGGACAGCAAATCAGCCCCAGCATTTT. This encodes CASSCLLGTANQPQHF.

The chain links TRBV19 to TRBJ2-4, with TRBD2 identical over 9 bases. The CDR3 length is 17 residues. The ends lost 5 bases at V and 0 bases at J; junction bases unmatched: 8. Germline V lookup: CDR1 LNHDA, CDR2 SQIVND (reference sequence). This CDR3 is CASSPLAGRLAKNIQYF. In DNA form, the CDR3 reads TGTGCCAGTAGTCCCCTAGCGGGAAGACTAGCCAAAAACATTCAGTACTTC.

In this sample, this clone turned up once. The V gene is TRBV29-1, the J gene TRBJ1-2, with D perhaps matching TRBD1 (5 bases). Germline V lookup: CDR1 SQVTM, CDR2 ANQGSEA. This CDR3 comprises 13 residues. Trimming stripped 0 bases from V and 1 base from J, with 6 bases between. For the CDR3, the DNA is TGCAGCGTTGAAGACAGGGTTAACTATGGCTACACCTTC. Protein product: CSVEDRVNYGYTF.

The rearrangement uses TRBV5-8 and TRBJ2-7, with unresolved D. In germline, CDR1 is SGHTS, CDR2 YDEGEE. Trimming cost V 7 bases and J 5 bases, with 16 bases left between them. The CDR3 spans 13 residues. CDR3 sequence reads: CASCLAFSNEQYF. The CDR3 DNA reads TGTGCCAGCTGTCTTGCGTTTAGTAACGAGCAGTACTTC.

The chain is built from TRBV19 and TRBJ1-5; 8 positions agree with TRBD1. The CDR3 loop spans 19 amino acids. Germline V gene lookup returns CDR1 LNHDA and CDR2 SQIVND (reference sequence). With V trimmed by 1 base and J by 2 bases, 13 bases remained unmatched. For the CDR3, the DNA is TGTGCCAGTAGTATAGCCCGTGGACAGGGTTTTAACGGCAATCAGCCCCAGCATTTT. Protein product: CASSIARGQGFNGNQPQHF.

The rearrangement links TRBV2 to TRBJ1-2; D call uncertain. V lost 6 bases and J lost 4, with 18 bases in between. This CDR3 has 15 residues. CDR1 is SNHLY and CDR2 is FYNNEI in the germline V gene. CDR3 coding DNA: TGTGCCAGCAGGCAATCAGCGATACCCCCCTATGGCTACACCTTC. Amino acid sequence: CASRQSAIPPYGYTF.

The V and J genes are TRBV5-4 and TRBJ2-3, with TRBD1 matching 9 bases. V gave up 0 bases and J gave up 4 bases; unmatched junction bases: 6. CDR1 and CDR2 (germline): SGHNT, YYREEE (reference sequence). The CDR3 sequence is 16 residues long. Written as DNA, the CDR3 is TGTGCCAGCAGCTTGGCCGGGACAGGGTATCCAGATACGCAGTATTTT. Translation: CASSLAGTGYPDTQYF.

Only a few counts were recorded for this clone. The rearrangement uses TRBV6-1 and TRBJ2-7, with 11 bases that match TRBD1. The germline V gene has CDR1 MNHNS and CDR2 SASEGT. J gave up 4 bases and V 2 bases, and 7 bases lay outside the gene matches. The CDR3 length is 16 residues. The CDR3 DNA is TGTGCCAGCAGTGAAATGGGGGGGACAGGGGGATACGAGCAGTACTTC. Translating gives CASSEMGGTGGYEQYF.

This clone was seen a single time. The chain has TRBV9 and TRBJ2-3; a possible D gene is TRBD2 (6 bases). CDR1 and CDR2 from the germline V gene are SGDLS and YYNGEE. The ends were cut back, 4 bases at V and 3 bases at J, with 15 bases in the middle. This CDR3 contains 15 residues. This CDR3 reads CASSPPGSATDTQYF. The CDR3 coding sequence is TGTGCCAGCAGCCCCCCCGGGAGCGCTACAGATACGCAGTATTTT.

V gene TRBV7-9 combines with J gene TRBJ1-1, with 8 bases aligning to TRBD1. With V trimmed by 2 bases and J by 3 bases, 17 bases remained unmatched. Germline V CDR1 and CDR2: SEHNR, FQNEAQ (reference sequence). The CDR3 runs 19 residues. Here the CDR3 DNA reads TGTGCCAGCAGCTTAAGACAGGGCAGGGGGCGCATTAGGGACACTGAAGCTTTCTTT. It translates to CASSLRQGRGRIRDTEAFF.

The V call is TRBV11-2, the J call TRBJ2-7, with a weak D call TRBD1 (5 bases). Trimming took 3 bases from V and 6 from J, leaving 15 bases between them. The CDR3 totals 14 residues. CDR1 is SGHAT, CDR2 FQNNGV, per germline. The CDR3 spells CASSFFQNGAEQYF. For the CDR3, the DNA is TGTGCCAGCAGCTTTTTTCAAAATGGGGCCGAGCAGTACTTC.

This clone occurred once. The CDR3 DNA follows: TGTGCCAGCAGTAGGGGCGGGGGTGGCTACACCTTC. Its protein is CASSRGGGGYTF. This sequence joins TRBV28 and TRBJ1-2; TRBD1 is a possible D gene (5 bases). V lost 5 bases, J lost 7 bases, and 11 bases lay in between. CDR1 is MDHEN and CDR2 is SYDVKM in the germline V gene. The CDR3 consists of 12 residues.

This rearrangement joins TRBV18 to TRBJ2-7, with 7 bases identical to TRBD1. Trimming cost V 6 bases and J 2 bases; bases outside gene matches: 13. The CDR3 contains 16 residues. CDR1 and CDR2 (germline): KGHSH, LQKENI. The CDR3 is CASSPAGTDWTYEQYF. The CDR3 DNA follows: TGTGCCAGCTCGCCTGCCGGGACAGATTGGACCTACGAGCAGTACTTC.

The chain has TRBV5-1 and TRBJ2-7; D not resolved. Deletions cut 1 base from V and 7 bases from J, with 9 bases between. The germline V gene encodes CDR1 SGHRS and CDR2 YFSETQ. The CDR3 covers 12 residues. The CDR3 nucleotides read TGCGCCAGCAGCTTGTATTACGGGGAGCAGTACTTC. Encoded protein: CASSLYYGEQYF.

This clone was picked up a small number of times. The sample carries other DNA sequences with the same CDR3. The chain recombines TRBV27 with TRBJ1-1; no clear D. The CDR3 extends over 13 amino acids. CDR1 is MNHEY and CDR2 is SMNVEV in the germline V gene (reference sequence). V lost 2 bases and J lost 1, with 5 bases in between. In DNA, the CDR3 is TGTGCCAGCAGTTTAGTTAGGAACACTGAAGCTTTCTTT. Protein sequence: CASSLVRNTEAFF.

V gene TRBV29-1 combines with J gene TRBJ2-7; 8 nucleotides match TRBD1. Trimming removed 4 bases from V and 3 bases from J; junction bases left unmatched: 11. The CDR3 has 15 amino acids. CDR1 is SQVTM, CDR2 ANQGSEA, per germline. The DNA for the CDR3 is TGCAGCGTTGTTTCGCAGGGGGCATATAGCTACGAGCAGTACTTC. Amino acid sequence: CSVVSQGAYSYEQYF.

This chain joins TRBV7-2 and TRBJ2-2; TRBD1 matches at 7 bases. Per the germline V gene, CDR1 is SGHTA and CDR2 is FQGNSA. Germline trimming cut 1 base from V and 6 bases from J; bases unmatched to any gene: 8. CDR3 size: 16 residues. The CDR3 DNA follows: TGTGCCAGCAGCTTAGTAATATTTAGGGGGCCCGGGGAGCTGTTTTTT. The encoded protein is CASSLVIFRGPGELFF. The whole variable domain, filled in from reference TRBV7-2 and TRBJ2-2, reads GAGVSQSPSNKVTEKGKDVELRCDPISGHTALYWYRQSLGQGLEFLIYFQGNSAPDKSGLPSDRFSAERTGGSVSTLTIQRTQQEDSAVYLCASSLVIFRGPGELFFGEGSRLTVL.

This chain uses TRBV10-2 with TRBJ1-2, with 8 bases aligning to TRBD1. V was pared by 0 bases and J by 2 bases, with 2 bases of the junction left unmatched. Germline V CDR1 and CDR2: WSHSY, SAAADI. The CDR3 is made up of 15 amino acids. CDR3 nucleotides: TGCGCCAGCAGTGAGTCGAGACAGGGGAACTATGGCTACACCTTC. This codes for CASSESRQGNYGYTF.

The chain carries TRBV23-1 and TRBJ1-4; TRBD1 aligns across 7 bases. TRBV23-1 counts as an open reading frame of uncertain function. Unmatched junction bases numbered 8, after V lost 0 bases and J lost 7 bases. The CDR3 consists of 16 residues. Here the CDR3 DNA reads TGCGCCAGCAGTCAATCCGGCAGGGGGAAAAGTGAAAAACTGTTTTTT. The encoded protein is CASSQSGRGKSEKLFF.

The chain is built from TRBV7-8 and TRBJ1-1; 9 bases match TRBD1. The CDR3 extends over 17 amino acids. With 6 bases clipped from V and 1 base from J, the junction kept 12 bases outside the gene matches. CDR1 and CDR2 (germline): SGHVS, FQNEAQ. For the CDR3, the DNA is TGTGCCAGCAGTGTATTGCGAGGGACAGGGCAGAACACTGAAGCTTTCTTT. Residues: CASSVLRGTGQNTEAFF.

The chain employs TRBV29-1 and TRBJ2-3; the match to TRBD2 covers 9 bases. The CDR3 contains 16 residues. Trimming removed 7 bases from V and 6 bases from J; junction bases left unmatched: 17. CDR1 SQVTM and CDR2 ANQGSEA come from the germline V gene. CDR3 in amino acids: CSAALPSGTTIDTQYF. The CDR3 DNA reads as TGCAGCGCTGCCCTACCTAGCGGGACTACAATTGATACGCAGTATTTT.

The chain employs TRBV5-1 and TRBJ1-1; 7 positions agree with TRBD1. J lost 3 bases, V lost 4 bases, and 6 bases had no gene match. Germline CDR1 and CDR2: SGHRS and YFSETQ. The CDR3 totals 14 residues. CDR3 sequence reads: CASSHGTVYTEAFF. DNA for the CDR3: TGCGCCAGCAGCCACGGGACAGTCTACACTGAAGCTTTCTTT.

This rearrangement joins TRBV19 to TRBJ2-1; 8 bases match TRBD1. This CDR3 spans 18 amino acids. J lost 0 bases, V lost 9 bases, and 16 bases had no gene match. Germline loops: CDR1 LNHDA, CDR2 SQIVND (reference sequence). CDR3 protein: CASRGAGGRRSSYNEQFF. The DNA for the CDR3 is TGTGCCAGCCGAGGGGCAGGGGGCCGCCGTAGCTCCTACAATGAGCAGTTCTTC.

The chain recombines TRBV24-1 with TRBJ1-5, with 12 bases that match TRBD1. Looked up from germline, CDR1 is KGHDR and CDR2 is SFDVKD. The CDR3 length is 16 residues. V dropped 4 bases and J dropped 7; count of bases not matched to a gene: 7. This chain's CDR3 is CATSEPGTGGRQPQHF. The CDR3 DNA sequence: TGTGCCACCAGTGAACCCGGGACAGGGGGCCGACAGCCCCAGCATTTT.

The chain links TRBV6-1 to TRBJ1-6; D unclear. The CDR3 is made up of 17 amino acids. Germline V gene sequence: CDR1 MNHNS, CDR2 SASEGT. Trimming removed 2 bases from V and 1 base from J, with 12 bases in between. The CDR3 DNA reads as TGTGCCAGCAGTGAAAATAGATTAGCGTCCTATAATTCACCCCTCCACTTT. This sequence encodes CASSENRLASYNSPLHF.